This is a list of T cell receptor beta chains from one sample in a study of beta chain features in type 1 diabetes. This table comes from immunoSEQ multiplex PCR, and its TCRdb copy is limited to in-frame clones, with some not included. Among hundreds of thousands of clones, roughly 16% were seen once, and the ten largest hold about 0.086%. The source material was naive CD4+ T cells from blood. The receptors come from a man aged 18 to 29 in good health. CDR3s include the opening cysteine and the closing phenylalanine or tryptophan. A D gene is named only where the DNA matches it firmly. Size is omitted from some rows. Given values are once, few, many or a class for expanded clones.

clone size,V gene,D gene,J gene,CDR3 DNA,CDR3 protein
few,TRBV27,.,TRBJ1-6,TGTGCCAGCAGTTTAGGGACATATCTTTTGGGTTCACCCCTCCACTTT,CASSLGTYLLGSPLHF
few,TRBV29-1,TRBD2,TRBJ2-1,TGCAGCTGCTGGGGGACAAGCGGGAGGGCCTCTGAGCAGTTCTTC,CSCWGTSGRASEQFF
few,TRBV30,.,TRBJ2-5,TGTGCCTGGAGTGTCGGCGAGACCCAGTACTTC,CAWSVGETQYF
few,TRBV2,.,TRBJ2-2,TGTGCCAGCAGGCGTCGGGCGAACACCGGGGAGCTGTTTTTT,CASRRRANTGELFF
few,TRBV29-1,.,TRBJ1-2,TGCAGCGTGGACTCTTTGTTCTATGGCTACACCTTC,CSVDSLFYGYTF
.,TRBV28,TRBD1,TRBJ1-2,TGTGCCAGCAGTTCCCGGACAGGGTACTATGGCTACACCTTC,CASSSRTGYYGYTF
.,TRBV27,.,TRBJ1-2,TGTGCCAGCAGTCCCAGACAGGTCCTCAACTCTGCTAACTATGGCTACACCTTC,CASSPRQVLNSANYGYTF
few,TRBV9,TRBD2,TRBJ2-1,TGTGCCAGCAGCCCACTCACGGGGGGGCCGAATGAGCAGTTCTTC,CASSPLTGGPNEQFF
.,TRBV7-3,TRBD2,TRBJ2-3,TGTGCCAGCAGCCCGGGGGGGCTTCTCACAGATACGCAGTATTTT,CASSPGGLLTDTQYF
few,TRBV18,TRBD1,TRBJ2-3,TGTGCCAGCTCACCACAAGGGCCCGGGACAGGGGAAGATACGCAGTATTTT,CASSPQGPGTGEDTQYF
.,TRBV7-3,.,TRBJ1-1,TGTGCCAGCAGCCCCGGGGTAGGGGTTACTGAAGCTTTCTTT,CASSPGVGVTEAFF
few,TRBV11-2,TRBD2,TRBJ2-1,TGTGCCAGTCGGACTAGCGGGCTCCACAATGAGCAGTTCTTC,CASRTSGLHNEQFF
.,TRBV10-3,TRBD2,TRBJ2-7,TGTGCCATCAGTGAGACTAGCGGATACGAGCAGTACTTC,CAISETSGYEQYF
.,TRBV5-1,TRBD1,TRBJ2-7,TGCGCCAGCAGCCCGACAGGGCCCTCCTACGAGCAGTACTTC,CASSPTGPSYEQYF
few,TRBV4-2,.,TRBJ1-2,TGTGCCAGCAGCCAAGTCGGGGGGCAGCCGAACTATGGCTACACCTTC,CASSQVGGQPNYGYTF
few,TRBV29-1,TRBD1,TRBJ1-2,TGCAGCGAAGGACAGGGGAGGGACTATGGCTACACCTTC,CSEGQGRDYGYTF
.,TRBV7-9,.,TRBJ1-5,TGTGCCAGCAGCTTGGCTCCAGGGAGAGGCCAGCCCCAGCATTTT,CASSLAPGRGQPQHF
few,TRBV29-1,.,TRBJ2-7,TGCAGCGTCCTGGGGGCCTACGAGCAGTACTTC,CSVLGAYEQYF
few,TRBV18,.,TRBJ1-5,TGTGCCAGCTCACCACCATTGGGCACGGCGGGCAATCAGCCCCAGCATTTT,CASSPPLGTAGNQPQHF
few,TRBV19,TRBD1,TRBJ1-2,TGTGCCGGCATGACCGAGACAGGGGGCCTCTATGGCTACACCTTC,CAGMTETGGLYGYTF
few,TRBV11-1,TRBD2,TRBJ2-7,TGTGCCAGCAGCCCAGGACTAGCGGGAGGCGAGCAGTACTTC,CASSPGLAGGEQYF
.,TRBV28,.,TRBJ1-2,TGTGCCAGCAGACCGGGTTTCCGCTATGGCTACACCTTC,CASRPGFRYGYTF
.,TRBV19,.,TRBJ1-5,TGTGCCAGTAGTATCCTGACAGTTAGCAATCAGCCCCAGCATTTT,CASSILTVSNQPQHF
.,TRBV5-6,TRBD1,TRBJ1-2,TGTGCCAGCAGAAAGACAGGGTCCGATGGCTACACCTTC,CASRKTGSDGYTF
.,TRBV5-6,.,TRBJ1-1,TGTGCCAGCAGCTTGGAAGGTCTAAACACTGAAGCTTTCTTT,CASSLEGLNTEAFF
.,TRBV4-1,.,TRBJ2-1,TGCGCCAGCAGCCAAGTGGCTGACAATGAGCAGTTCTTC,CASSQVADNEQFF
few,TRBV30,.,TRBJ1-5,TGTGCCTGGAGTGTAACCGGCCGGCCCCAGCATTTT,CAWSVTGRPQHF
few,TRBV7-3,.,TRBJ1-2,TGTGCCAGCAGCCCGAGCCATCCCAATGGCTACACCTTC,CASSPSHPNGYTF